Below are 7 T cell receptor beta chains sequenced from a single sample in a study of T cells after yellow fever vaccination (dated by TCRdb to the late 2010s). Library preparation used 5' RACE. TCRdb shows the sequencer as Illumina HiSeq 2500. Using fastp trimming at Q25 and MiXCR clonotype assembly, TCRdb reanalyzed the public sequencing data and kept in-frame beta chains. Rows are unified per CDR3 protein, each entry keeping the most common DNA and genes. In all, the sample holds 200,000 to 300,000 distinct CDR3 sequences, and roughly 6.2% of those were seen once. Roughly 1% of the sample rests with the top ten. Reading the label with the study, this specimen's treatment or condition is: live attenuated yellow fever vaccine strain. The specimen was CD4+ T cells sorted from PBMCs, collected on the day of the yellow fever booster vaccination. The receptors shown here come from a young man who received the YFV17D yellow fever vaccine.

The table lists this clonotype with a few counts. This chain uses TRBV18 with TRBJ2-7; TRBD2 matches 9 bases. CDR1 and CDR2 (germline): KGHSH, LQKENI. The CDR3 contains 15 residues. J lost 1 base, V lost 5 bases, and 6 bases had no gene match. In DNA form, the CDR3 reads TGTGCCAGCTCAGGCGGGACTAGCCTTTCCTACGAGCAGTACTTC. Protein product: CASSGGTSLSYEQYF. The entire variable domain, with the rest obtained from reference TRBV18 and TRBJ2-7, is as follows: NAGVMQNPRHLVRRRGQEARLRCSPMKGHSHVYWYRQLPEEGLKFMVYLQKENIIDESGMPKERFSAEFPKEGPSILRIQQVVRGDSAAYFCASSGGTSLSYEQYFGPGTRLTVT.

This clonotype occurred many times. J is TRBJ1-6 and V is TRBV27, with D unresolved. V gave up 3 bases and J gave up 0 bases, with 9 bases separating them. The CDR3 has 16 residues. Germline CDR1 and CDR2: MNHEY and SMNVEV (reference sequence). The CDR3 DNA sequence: TGTGCCAGCAGTTTGTGGGCAAGCTCCTATAATTCACCCCTCCACTTT. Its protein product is CASSLWASSYNSPLHF.

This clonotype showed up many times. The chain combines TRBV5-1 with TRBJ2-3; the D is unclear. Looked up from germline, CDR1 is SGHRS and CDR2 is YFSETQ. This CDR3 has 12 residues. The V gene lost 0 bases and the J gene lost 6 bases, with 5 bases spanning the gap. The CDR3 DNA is TGCGCCAGCAGCTTGGTGTGGGATACGCAGTATTTT. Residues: CASSLVWDTQYF.

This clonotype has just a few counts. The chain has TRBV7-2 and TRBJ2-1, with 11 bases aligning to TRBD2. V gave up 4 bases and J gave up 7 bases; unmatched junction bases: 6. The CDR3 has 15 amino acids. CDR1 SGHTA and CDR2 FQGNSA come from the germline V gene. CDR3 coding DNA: TGTGCCAGCAGCTCCACTAGCGGGAGTACGAATGAGCAGTTCTTC. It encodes CASSSTSGSTNEQFF.

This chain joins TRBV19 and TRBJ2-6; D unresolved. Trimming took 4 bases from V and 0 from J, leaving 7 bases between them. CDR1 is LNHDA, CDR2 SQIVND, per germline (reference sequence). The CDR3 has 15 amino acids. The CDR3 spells CASSSYSSGANVLTF. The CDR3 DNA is TGTGCCAGTAGTAGCTATAGCTCTGGGGCCAACGTCCTGACTTTC.

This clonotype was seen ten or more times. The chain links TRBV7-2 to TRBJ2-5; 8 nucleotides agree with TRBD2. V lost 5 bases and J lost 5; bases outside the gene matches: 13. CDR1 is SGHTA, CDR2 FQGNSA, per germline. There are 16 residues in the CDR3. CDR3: CASSHSLAAGSETQYF. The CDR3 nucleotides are TGTGCCAGCAGCCATTCACTAGCGGCGGGGTCGGAGACCCAGTACTTC.

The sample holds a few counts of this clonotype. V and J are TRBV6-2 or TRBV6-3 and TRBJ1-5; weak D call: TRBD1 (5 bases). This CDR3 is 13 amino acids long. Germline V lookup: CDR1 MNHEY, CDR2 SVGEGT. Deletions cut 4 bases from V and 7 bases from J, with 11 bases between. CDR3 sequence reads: CASSSGIGQPQHF. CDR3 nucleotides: TGTGCCAGCAGTTCAGGGATCGGACAGCCCCAGCATTTT.